This T cell receptor (beta chain) originates from a study of T cell changes during pregnancy in multiple sclerosis. Repertoires were generated with immunoSEQ multiplex PCR, while TCRdb's copy carries only in-frame clones and drops some. The table lists tens of thousands of clones, around 89% of them singletons. Germline V lookup: CDR1 SGHDT, CDR2 YYEEEE. CDR3 length: 14 residues. Trimming cost V 2 bases and J 3 bases; bases outside gene matches: 3. The clonotype originates from a female donor with multiple sclerosis, enrolled in a pregnancy study. Material: CD8+ T cells from peripheral blood mononuclear cells, obtained in the second trimester of pregnancy. This chain connects TRBV5-6 to TRBJ1-1; 8 nucleotides agree with TRBD1. The CDR3 sequence is CASSLTGGDTEAFF. The CDR3 region has the DNA TGTGCCAGCAGCTTAACAGGGGGGGACACTGAAGCTTTCTTT. Full variable domain (remainder filled in from reference TRBV5-6 and TRBJ1-1): DAGVTQSPTHLIKTRGQQVTLRCSPKSGHDTVSWYQQALGQGPQFIFQYYEEEERQRGNFPDRFSGHQFPNYSSELNVNALLLGDSALYLCASSLTGGDTEAFFGQGTRLTVV.